The clone carrying this T cell receptor beta chain showed up many times. Its antigen is not identified. The time point was: persistent/refractory GD, antithyroid drugs over 5 years with positive TRAb. PBMCs were the source of the RNA used for TCR sequencing. Enrollment of patients was through an endocrinology department in Xi'an, China. The data were obtained in a study of regulatory T cells in long-lasting Graves disease. Study-wide points: Peripheral blood was the sole material, not thyroid tissue. New patients shared fewer public clonotypes (roughly 910) than persistent patients did (around 3,000). TRBV28 was favored in persistent disease, as were TRBJ1-2 and TRBJ2-5.

CDR3 size: 15 residues. The V end was cut by 2 bases, the J end by 1 base, with 12 bases between. CDR1 is MNHEY, CDR2 SVGAGI, per germline. According to the study, TCR beta libraries were built with iRepertoire HTBI primers and CDR3-region Arm-PCR. MiXCR, run by TCRdb on the multiplex PCR reads, gives a single entry per CDR3 protein. This sample has fewer than 450,000 distinct CDR3 sequences; about a fifth occur once, and the top ten carry less than 25%. The TCR was taken from a female donor with Graves disease. This chain uses TRBV6-5 with TRBJ2-7; the D gene is possibly TRBD2 (6 bases). Sequenced material: peripheral blood mononuclear cells (PBMCs), taken when the disease was refractory, from a patient treated with antithyroid drugs. The CDR3 sequence is CASSYRLEQSYEQYF. The DNA for the CDR3 is TGTGCCAGCAGTTACCGACTAGAACAGTCCTACGAGCAGTACTTC.